Below are 10 T cell receptor beta chains sequenced from a single sample in a study of CXCR3-negative and CXCR3-positive naive CD8 T cells. Libraries were UMI-labeled 5' RACE TRB cDNA. TCRdb re-called the 5' RACE reads and shows each CDR3 protein once, DNA omitted. This repertoire includes about 56,000 distinct CDR3 sequences. The sample taken for sequencing was memory CD8+ T cells from blood. The receptor source for this set is a human donor in good health. Some clones in this sample may be carry-over from other donors' samples.

V usage is TRBV5-8 and J usage is TRBJ2-7; TCRdb's D gene call, TRBD1, goes unchecked for lack of DNA. The CDR3 has 15 residues. Germline V gives CDR1 SGHTS, CDR2 YDEGEE. The CDR3 sequence: CASRLRDRGSYEQYF. The full variable domain, rest sourced from reference TRBV5-8 and TRBJ2-7, is EAGVTQSPTHLIKTRGQQATLRCSPISGHTSVYWYQQALGLGLQFLLWYDEGEERNRGNFPPRFSGRQFPNYSSELNVNALELEDSALYLCASRLRDRGSYEQYFGPGTRLTVT.

The chain combines TRBV27 with TRBJ2-7. Germline lookup yields CDR1 MNHEY and CDR2 SMNVEV (reference sequence). The CDR3 runs to 12 residues. The CDR3 spells CATMGVPYEQYF.

V gene TRBV6-5 combines with J gene TRBJ2-7; TCRdb gives TRBD2 as the D gene, but with no DNA this cannot be confirmed. The CDR3 extends over 15 amino acids. Germline loops: CDR1 MNHEY, CDR2 SVGAGI. The CDR3 here is CASSGLGDSSYEQYF.

V gene TRBV27 combines with J gene TRBJ2-1; without DNA, the TCRdb call of TRBD2 cannot be checked. Germline V gene lookup returns CDR1 MNHEY and CDR2 SMNVEV (reference sequence). This CDR3 spans 13 amino acids. Here the CDR3 reads CASSFEGTNEQFF.

This chain joins TRBV15 and TRBJ2-3; TCRdb's D call of TRBD2 is untestable without DNA. Germline CDR1 and CDR2: LNHNV and YYDKDF (reference sequence). CDR3 length equals 15 residues. The chain's CDR3 is CATSRDPSGTDTQYF.

The chain employs TRBV19 and TRBJ2-1; TCRdb's D gene call, TRBD2, goes unchecked for lack of DNA. The germline CDR1 and CDR2 sequences are LNHDA and SQIVND (reference sequence). This CDR3 has 15 amino acids. The CDR3 region is CASSSIAGVGNEQFF.

The chain is built from TRBV12-3 or TRBV12-4 and TRBJ2-7. The CDR3 covers 14 residues. CDR3: CASSSPANSYEQYF.

This chain uses TRBV20-1 with TRBJ1-3. Germline CDR1 is DFQATT and CDR2 is SNEGSKA (reference sequence). CDR3 size: 14 residues. CDR3 protein: CSALTRESGNTIYF.

The chain has TRBV5-1 and TRBJ2-2; TCRdb selects TRBD1, and the lack of DNA leaves this call unchecked. The CDR3 loop spans 12 amino acids. Germline CDR1 is SGHRS and CDR2 is YFSETQ. CDR3 protein: CASSLEGTELFF.

The chain has TRBV7-6 and TRBJ1-2. Germline V CDR1 and CDR2: SGHVS, FNYEAQ. CDR3 length: 13 residues. The CDR3 reads CASSSQENYGYTF.